This TCR beta chain stems from a study of CD8+CD57+ T cells in acquired aplastic anemia (dated by TCRdb to the late 2010s). For the study in its entirety: DNA extracted from sorted CD4+ and CD8+ cells had a mean of approximately 3.3 ug, with a range of about 0.2 to 30 ug. CD8+CD57+ expansion was defined as frequency above the mean frequency observed in healthy subjects.

This clonotype was picked up a small number of times. What this receptor recognizes is not known. Nothing much larger sits one base from this clone, and base qualities are not available. A distance of 16 bases separates the germline ends of V and J, which lose 2 bases and 2 bases respectively. Sequences MDHEN (CDR1) and SYDVKM (CDR2) are obtained from the germline V gene. CDR3 length: 17 amino acids, cysteine to phenylalanine. Only the CDR3 DNA stays, 51 bases, in frame from base 1. Genomic DNA was used as template for profiling of TCR beta VDJ combinations and CDR3 sequences. An Illumina HiSeq 2000 was the platform used for TCR repertoire sequencing. The original methods were these. TRBV/TRBJ rearrangement plots, CDR3 size and DJ length profiles, and Simpson's diversity index were used to evaluate the repertoires. The immunodominant clone was defined as the most abundant DNA sequence in deep sequencing data. CDR3 amino acid sequences were checked for sharing across subjects and were also compared against the VDJdb database and published repertoires. TCRdb reran the public reads through fastp at Q25 and MiXCR, keeping productive beta chains. For every CDR3 protein sequence, its rows merge into one entry that carries the most common genes and DNA. Clone size and V and J calls follow TCRdb, not the original study. This sample holds about 160,000 distinct CDR3 sequences; under 55% were observed only once. About 3% of the sample is in the top ten clones.

Expansion of CD8+CD57+ cells had been shown by flow cytometry in the patients chosen for sequencing. All patients had severe acquired aplastic anemia diagnosed by International Study of Aplastic Anemia and Agranulocytosis and Camitta criteria. No patient had received any therapy when blood was sampled. TCR repertoires of sorted CD4+ and CD8+ blood T cells from severe aplastic anemia patients and healthy subjects were deep-sequenced in the study. Patients were enrolled in the USA under clinicaltrials.gov protocols 00001620, 01623167, 00001397, 00071045, 00081523 and 00961064. Ficoll-Paque density gradient centrifugation was used to isolate peripheral blood mononuclear cells. CD4+ and CD8+ T cells were sorted by FACS or magnetic beads before DNA extraction. Study-level results and caveats: Twenty-nine CD8+ CDR3 sequences were found to be shared between patients and controls, but these sequences appeared to be highly expressed in patients and within the immunodominant clones of the patients. CD8+ Simpson's diversity did not differ significantly between patients and healthy controls (P=0.060).

The rearrangement joined TRBV28 to TRBJ1-3, with no D gene named confidently. The TCR comes from a human donor with aplastic anemia. The material sequenced was sorted CD4+, CD8+, or CD8+CD57+ T cells (not recorded which) from PBMCs. The base sequence is TGTGCCAGCAGTTTAGGGAGGGCCGGGCCCCCTGGAAACACCATATATTTT. This codes for CASSLGRAGPPGNTIYF.